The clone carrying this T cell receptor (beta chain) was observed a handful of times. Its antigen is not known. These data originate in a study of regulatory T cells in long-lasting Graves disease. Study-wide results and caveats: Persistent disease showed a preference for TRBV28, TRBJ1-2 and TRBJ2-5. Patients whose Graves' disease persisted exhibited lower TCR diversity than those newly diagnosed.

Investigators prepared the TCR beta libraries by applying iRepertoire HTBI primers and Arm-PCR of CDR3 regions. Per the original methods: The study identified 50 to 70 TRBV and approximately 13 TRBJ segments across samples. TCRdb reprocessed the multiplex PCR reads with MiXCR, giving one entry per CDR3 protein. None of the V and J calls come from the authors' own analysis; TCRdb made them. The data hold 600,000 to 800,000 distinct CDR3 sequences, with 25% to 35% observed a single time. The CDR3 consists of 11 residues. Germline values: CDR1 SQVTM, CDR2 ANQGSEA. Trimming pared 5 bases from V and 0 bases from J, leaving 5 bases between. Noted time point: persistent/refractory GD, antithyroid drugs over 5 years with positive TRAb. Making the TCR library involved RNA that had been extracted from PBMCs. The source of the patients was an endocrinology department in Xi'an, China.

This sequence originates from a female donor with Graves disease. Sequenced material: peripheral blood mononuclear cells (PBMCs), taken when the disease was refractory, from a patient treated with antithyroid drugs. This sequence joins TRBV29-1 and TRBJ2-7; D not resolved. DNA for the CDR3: TGCAGCGTTCTTCTCTCCTACGAGCAGTACTTC. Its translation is CSVLLSYEQYF.